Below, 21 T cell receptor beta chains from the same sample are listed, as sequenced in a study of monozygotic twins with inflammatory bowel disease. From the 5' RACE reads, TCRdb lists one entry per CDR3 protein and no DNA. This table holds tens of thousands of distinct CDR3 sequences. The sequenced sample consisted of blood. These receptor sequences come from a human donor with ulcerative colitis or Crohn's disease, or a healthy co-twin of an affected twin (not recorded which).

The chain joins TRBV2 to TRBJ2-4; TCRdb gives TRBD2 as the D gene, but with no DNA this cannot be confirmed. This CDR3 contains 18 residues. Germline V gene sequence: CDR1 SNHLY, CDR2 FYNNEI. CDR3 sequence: CASTTGTSGRTAKNIQYF.

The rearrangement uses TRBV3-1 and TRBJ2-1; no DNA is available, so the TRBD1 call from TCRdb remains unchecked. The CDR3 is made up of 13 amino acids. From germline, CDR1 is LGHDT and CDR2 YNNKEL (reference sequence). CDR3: CASSQTGAGGKFF.

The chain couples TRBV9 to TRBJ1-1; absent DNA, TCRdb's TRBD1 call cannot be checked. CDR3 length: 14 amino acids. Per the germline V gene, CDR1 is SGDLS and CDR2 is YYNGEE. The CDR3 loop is CASSVGQSNTEAFF.

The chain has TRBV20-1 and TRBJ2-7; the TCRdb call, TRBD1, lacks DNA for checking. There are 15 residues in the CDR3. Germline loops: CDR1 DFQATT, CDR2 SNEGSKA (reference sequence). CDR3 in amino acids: CSARQPGTAAYEQYF.

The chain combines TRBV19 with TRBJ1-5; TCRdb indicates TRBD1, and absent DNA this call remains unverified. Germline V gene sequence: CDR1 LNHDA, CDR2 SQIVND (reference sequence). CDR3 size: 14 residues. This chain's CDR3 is CATSHREGNRPQHF.

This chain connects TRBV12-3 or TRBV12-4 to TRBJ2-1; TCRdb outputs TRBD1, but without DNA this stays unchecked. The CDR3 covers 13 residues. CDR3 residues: CASSSTGVNEQFF.

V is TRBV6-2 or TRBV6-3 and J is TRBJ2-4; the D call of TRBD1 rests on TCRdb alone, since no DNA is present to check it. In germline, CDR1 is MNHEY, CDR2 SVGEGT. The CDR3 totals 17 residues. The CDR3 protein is CASSVLSTGQAKNIQYF.

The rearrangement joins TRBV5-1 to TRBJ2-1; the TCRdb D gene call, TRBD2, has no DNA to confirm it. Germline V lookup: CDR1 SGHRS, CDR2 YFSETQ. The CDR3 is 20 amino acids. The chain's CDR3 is CASSLWYGTSGSASYNEQFF.

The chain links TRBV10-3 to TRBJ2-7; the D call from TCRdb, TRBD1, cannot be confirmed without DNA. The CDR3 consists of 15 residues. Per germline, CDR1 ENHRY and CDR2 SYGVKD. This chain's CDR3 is CAISERDRGPSEQYF.

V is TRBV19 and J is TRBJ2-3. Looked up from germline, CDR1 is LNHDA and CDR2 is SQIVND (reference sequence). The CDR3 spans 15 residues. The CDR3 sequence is CASSIRASGTDTQYF.

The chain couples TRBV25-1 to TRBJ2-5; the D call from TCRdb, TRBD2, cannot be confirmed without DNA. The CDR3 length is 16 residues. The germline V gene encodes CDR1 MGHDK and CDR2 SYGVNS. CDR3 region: CASPPAAGGNRETQYF.

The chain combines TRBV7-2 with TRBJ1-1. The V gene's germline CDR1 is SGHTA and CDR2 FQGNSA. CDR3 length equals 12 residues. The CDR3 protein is CASSLGIEKAFF.

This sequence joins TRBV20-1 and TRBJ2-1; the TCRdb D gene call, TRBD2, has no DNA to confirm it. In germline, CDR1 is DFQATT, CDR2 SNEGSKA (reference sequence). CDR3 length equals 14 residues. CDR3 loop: CSALTSGGRNEQFF.

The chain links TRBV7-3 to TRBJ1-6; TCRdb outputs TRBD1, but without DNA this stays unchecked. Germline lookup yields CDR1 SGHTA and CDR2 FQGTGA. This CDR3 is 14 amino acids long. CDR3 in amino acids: CASSFSGFNSPLHF.

The CDR3 reads CASRTSTTGFVTEAFF. V gene TRBV19 combines with J gene TRBJ1-1; TCRdb lists TRBD1, though no DNA is available to test this call. Germline V gene data show CDR1 as LNHDA and CDR2 as SQIVND (reference sequence). The CDR3 totals 16 residues.

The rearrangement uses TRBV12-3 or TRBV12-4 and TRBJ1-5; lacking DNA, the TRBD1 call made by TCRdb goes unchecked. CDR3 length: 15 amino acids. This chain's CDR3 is CASSPGSWGNQPQHF.

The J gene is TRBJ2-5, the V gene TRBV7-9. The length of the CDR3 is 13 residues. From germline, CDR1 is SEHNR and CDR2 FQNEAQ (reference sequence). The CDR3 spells CASSFGTQETQYF.

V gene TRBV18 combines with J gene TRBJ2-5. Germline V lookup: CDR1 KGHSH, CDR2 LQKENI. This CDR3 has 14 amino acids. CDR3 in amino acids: CASSPQPQPETQYF.

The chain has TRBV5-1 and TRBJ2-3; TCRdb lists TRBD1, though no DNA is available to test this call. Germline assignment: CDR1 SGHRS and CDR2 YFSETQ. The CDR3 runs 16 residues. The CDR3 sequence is CASMGARNPSTDTQYF.

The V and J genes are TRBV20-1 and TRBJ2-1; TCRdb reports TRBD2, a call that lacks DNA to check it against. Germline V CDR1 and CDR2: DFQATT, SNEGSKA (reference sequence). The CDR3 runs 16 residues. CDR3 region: CSASGILAGGPNEQFF.

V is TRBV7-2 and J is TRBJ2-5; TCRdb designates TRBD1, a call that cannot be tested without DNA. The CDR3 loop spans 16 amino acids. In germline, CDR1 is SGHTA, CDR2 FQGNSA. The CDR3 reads CASSSLVGAVKETQYF.